The rows below give T cell receptor beta chains drawn from one sample of a study of CD8+CD57+ T cells in acquired aplastic anemia. In TCRdb, the reads were re-called with MiXCR into one record per CDR3 protein. The sample lists fewer than 300,000 distinct CDR3 sequences, 65% to 90% occurring once. The sequenced sample consisted of sorted CD4+, CD8+, or CD8+CD57+ T cells (not recorded which) from PBMCs. These receptors all come from a human donor with aplastic anemia. Both conserved end residues are part of each CDR3. D genes are given only for firm matches. The size entry is marked missing in some rows and otherwise reads once, few, many or a size class.

J	size	V	D	DNA	CDR3
TRBJ2-6	NA	TRBV9	TRBD2	TGTGCCAGCAGCGTAGGTAGTAGCGGGGGGGATGCGCACGTCCTGACTTTC	CASSVGSSGGDAHVLTF
TRBJ1-1	NA	TRBV19	NA	TGTGCCAGTAGTATAGCTATGGGAGCCTACAATGAACATTTCTTC	CASSIAMGAYNEHFF
TRBJ2-3	few	TRBV7-9	TRBD1	TGTGCCGGACAGGGGGCTAGGGATCACACAGATACGCAGTATTTT	CAGQGARDHTDTQYF
TRBJ2-4	NA	TRBV2	NA	TGTGCCAGCAGTGATGCTGGGATCCTTCAGTACTTC	CASSDAGILQYF
TRBJ2-3	NA	TRBV5-1	NA	TGCGCCAGCAGCTTGGGCAGCAACACTGAGCAGTATTTT	CASSLGSNTEQYF
TRBJ2-1	NA	TRBV7-9	NA	TGTGCCAGCAGCTCTCAAGAAAGCGCGGGGAGCGATGAGCAGTTCTTC	CASSSQESAGSDEQFF
TRBJ2-3	NA	TRBV9	NA	TGTGCCAGCAGCCCATACCGAGGGGTAGGTAGCACAGATACGCAGTATTTT	CASSPYRGVGSTDTQYF
TRBJ2-1	NA	TRBV7-8	NA	TGTGCCAGCAGCTCAACCTCCGTCGGGAATGAGGGATGCTTC	CASSSTSVGNEGCF
TRBJ1-1	NA	TRBV9	NA	TGTGCCAGCAGCTTACCCCTAGCAGGGGACACTGAAGCTTTCTTT	CASSLPLAGDTEAFF
TRBJ1-4	NA	TRBV7-6	NA	TGTGCCAGCAGCTTTCGATTTCCAGAGGATCAAAAACTGTTTTTT	CASSFRFPEDQKLFF